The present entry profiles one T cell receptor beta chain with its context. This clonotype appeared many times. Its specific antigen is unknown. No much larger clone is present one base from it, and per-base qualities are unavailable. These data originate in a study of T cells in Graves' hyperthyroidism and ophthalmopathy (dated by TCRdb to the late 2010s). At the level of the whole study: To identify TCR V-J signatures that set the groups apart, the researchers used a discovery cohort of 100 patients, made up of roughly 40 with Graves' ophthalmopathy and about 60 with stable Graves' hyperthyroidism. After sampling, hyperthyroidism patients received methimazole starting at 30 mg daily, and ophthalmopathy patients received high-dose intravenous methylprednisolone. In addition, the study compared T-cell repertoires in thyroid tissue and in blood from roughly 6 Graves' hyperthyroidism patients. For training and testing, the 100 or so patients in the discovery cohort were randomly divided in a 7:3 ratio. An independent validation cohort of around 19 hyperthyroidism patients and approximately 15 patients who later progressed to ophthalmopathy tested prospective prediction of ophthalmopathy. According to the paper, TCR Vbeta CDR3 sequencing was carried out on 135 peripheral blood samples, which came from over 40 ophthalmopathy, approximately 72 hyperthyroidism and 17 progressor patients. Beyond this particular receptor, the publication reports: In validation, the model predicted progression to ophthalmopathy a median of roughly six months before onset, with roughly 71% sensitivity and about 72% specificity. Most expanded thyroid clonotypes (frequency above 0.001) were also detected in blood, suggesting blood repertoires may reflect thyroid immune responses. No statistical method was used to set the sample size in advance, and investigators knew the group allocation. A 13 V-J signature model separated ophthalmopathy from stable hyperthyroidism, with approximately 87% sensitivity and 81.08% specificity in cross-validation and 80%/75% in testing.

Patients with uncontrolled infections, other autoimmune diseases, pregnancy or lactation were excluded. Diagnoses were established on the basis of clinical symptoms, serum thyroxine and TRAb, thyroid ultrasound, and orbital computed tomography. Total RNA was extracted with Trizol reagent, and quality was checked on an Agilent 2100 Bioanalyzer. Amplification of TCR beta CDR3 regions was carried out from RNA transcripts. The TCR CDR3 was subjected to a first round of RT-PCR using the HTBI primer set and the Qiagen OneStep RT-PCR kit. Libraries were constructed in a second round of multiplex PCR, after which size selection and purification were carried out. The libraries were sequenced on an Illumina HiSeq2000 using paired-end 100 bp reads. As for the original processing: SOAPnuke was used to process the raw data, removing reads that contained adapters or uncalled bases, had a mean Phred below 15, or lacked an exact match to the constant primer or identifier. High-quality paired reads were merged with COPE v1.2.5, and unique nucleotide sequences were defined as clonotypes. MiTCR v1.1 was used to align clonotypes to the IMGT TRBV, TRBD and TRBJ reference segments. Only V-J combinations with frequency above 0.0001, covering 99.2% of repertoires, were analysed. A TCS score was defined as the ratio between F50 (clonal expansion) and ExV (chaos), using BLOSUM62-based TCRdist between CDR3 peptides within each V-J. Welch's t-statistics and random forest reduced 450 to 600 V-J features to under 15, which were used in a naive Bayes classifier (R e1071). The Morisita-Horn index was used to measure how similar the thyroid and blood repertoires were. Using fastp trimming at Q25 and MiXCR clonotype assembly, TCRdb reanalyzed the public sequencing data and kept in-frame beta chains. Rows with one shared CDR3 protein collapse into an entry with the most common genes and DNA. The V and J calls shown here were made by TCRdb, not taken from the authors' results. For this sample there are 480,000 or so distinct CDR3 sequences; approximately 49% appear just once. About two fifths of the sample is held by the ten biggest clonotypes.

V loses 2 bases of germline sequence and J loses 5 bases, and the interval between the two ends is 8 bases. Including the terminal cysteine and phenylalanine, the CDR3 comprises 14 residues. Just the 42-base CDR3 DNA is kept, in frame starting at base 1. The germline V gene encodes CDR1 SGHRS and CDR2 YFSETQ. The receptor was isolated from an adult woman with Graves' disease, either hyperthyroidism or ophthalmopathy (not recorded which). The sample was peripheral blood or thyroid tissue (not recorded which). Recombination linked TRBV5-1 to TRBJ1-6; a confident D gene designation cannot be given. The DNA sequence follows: TGCGCCAGCAGCTTTGACGCAAATAATTCACCCCTCCACTTT. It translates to CASSFDANNSPLHF. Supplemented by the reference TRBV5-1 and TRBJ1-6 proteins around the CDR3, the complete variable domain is KAGVTQTPRYLIKTRGQQVTLSCSPISGHRSVSWYQQTPGQGLQFLFEYFSETQRNKGNFPGRFSGRQFSNSRSEMNVSTLELGDSALYLCASSFDANNSPLHFGNGTRLTVT.